This TCR beta chain was captured by sequencing in a study of T cells in Graves' hyperthyroidism and ophthalmopathy. General study findings and limits: Most clonotypes expanded in thyroid above 0.001 were likewise present in blood. Before onset, ophthalmopathy was predicted by the model a median roughly 6.4 months earlier.

Trimming pared 2 bases from V and 2 bases from J, leaving 8 bases between. The CDR3 length is 14 residues. Researchers took RNA transcripts and amplified the TCR beta CDR3 regions from them. RT-PCR in the first round (using the HTBI primer set) targeted the TCR CDR3. MiXCR was run by TCRdb on the multiplex PCR reads, yielding one entry per CDR3 protein. The sample has hundreds of thousands of distinct CDR3 sequences, 14% to 15% seen once. A note on this clonotype: No antigen is known for it.

Material: blood. This TCR came from a woman between 40 and 55 years old with Graves' ophthalmopathy. The rearrangement links TRBV12-3 or TRBV12-4 to TRBJ2-3, with D unresolved. The CDR3 region is CASSLIAPTDTQYF. In DNA, the CDR3 is TGTGCCAGCAGTTTAATCGCGCCCACAGATACGCAGTATTTT.